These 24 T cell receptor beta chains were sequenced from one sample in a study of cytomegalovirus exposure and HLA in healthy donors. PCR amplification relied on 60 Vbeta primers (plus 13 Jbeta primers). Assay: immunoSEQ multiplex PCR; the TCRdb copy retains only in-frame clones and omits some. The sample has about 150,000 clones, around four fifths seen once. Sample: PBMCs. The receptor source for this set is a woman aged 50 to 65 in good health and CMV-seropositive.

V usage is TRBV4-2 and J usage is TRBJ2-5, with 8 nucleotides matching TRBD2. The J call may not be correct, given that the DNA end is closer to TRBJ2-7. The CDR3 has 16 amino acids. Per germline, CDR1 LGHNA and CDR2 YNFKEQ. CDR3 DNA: TGTGCCAGCAGCCAAGTCGGGGGGGCGGGTATATACGAGCAGTACTTC. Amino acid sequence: CASSQVGGAGIYEQYF.

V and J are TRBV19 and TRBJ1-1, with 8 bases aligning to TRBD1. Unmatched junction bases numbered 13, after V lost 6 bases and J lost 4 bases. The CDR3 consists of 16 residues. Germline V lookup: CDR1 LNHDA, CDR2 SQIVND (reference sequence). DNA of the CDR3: TGTGCCAGTAGCCCCCGGAGACAGGGGCCGAGCACTGAAGCTTTCTTT. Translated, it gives CASSPRRQGPSTEAFF.

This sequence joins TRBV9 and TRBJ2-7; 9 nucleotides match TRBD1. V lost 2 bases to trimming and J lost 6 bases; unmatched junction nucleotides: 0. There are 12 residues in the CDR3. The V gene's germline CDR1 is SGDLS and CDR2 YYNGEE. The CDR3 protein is CASSVDRGEQYF. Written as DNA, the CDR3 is TGTGCCAGCAGCGTGGACAGGGGCGAGCAGTACTTC.

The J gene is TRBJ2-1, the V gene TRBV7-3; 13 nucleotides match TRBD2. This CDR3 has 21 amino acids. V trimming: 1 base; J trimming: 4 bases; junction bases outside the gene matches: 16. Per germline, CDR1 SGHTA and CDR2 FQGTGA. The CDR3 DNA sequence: TGTGCCAGCAGCTTAAGGCCCCCTTCCACTAGCGGGAGGGCCCGGTACAATGAGCAGTTCTTC. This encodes CASSLRPPSTSGRARYNEQFF. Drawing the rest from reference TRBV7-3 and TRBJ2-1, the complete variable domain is GAGVSQTPSNKVTEKGKYVELRCDPISGHTALYWYRQSLGQGPEFLIYFQGTGAADDSGLPNDRFFAVRPEGSVSTLKIQRTERGDSAVYLCASSLRPPSTSGRARYNEQFFGPGTRLTVL.

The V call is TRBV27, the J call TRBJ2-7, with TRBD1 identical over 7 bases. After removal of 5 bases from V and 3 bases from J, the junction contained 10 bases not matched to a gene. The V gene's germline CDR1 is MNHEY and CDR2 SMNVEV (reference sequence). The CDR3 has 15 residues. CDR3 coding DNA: TGTGCCAGCAGTCTCTTACCGGGACAGAACTACGAGCAGTACTTC. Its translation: CASSLLPGQNYEQYF.

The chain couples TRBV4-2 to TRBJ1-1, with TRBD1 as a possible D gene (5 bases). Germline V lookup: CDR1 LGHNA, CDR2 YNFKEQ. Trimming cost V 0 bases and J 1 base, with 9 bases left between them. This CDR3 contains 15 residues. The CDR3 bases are TGTGCCAGCAGCCAAGAAATGGGGCGGAACACTGAAGCTTTCTTT. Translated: CASSQEMGRNTEAFF.

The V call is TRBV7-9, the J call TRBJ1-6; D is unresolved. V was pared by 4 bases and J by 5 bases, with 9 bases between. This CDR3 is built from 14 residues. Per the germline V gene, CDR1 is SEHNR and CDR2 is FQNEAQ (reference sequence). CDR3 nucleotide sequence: TGTGCCAGCAGCTACTTAACGGATAATTCACCCCTCCACTTT. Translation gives CASSYLTDNSPLHF.

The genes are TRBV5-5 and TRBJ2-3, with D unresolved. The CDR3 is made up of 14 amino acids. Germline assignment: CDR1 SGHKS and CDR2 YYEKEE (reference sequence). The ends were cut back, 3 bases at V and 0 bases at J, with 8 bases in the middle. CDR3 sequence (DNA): TGTGCCAGCAGCTCGAGCGTTAGCACAGATACGCAGTATTTT. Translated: CASSSSVSTDTQYF.

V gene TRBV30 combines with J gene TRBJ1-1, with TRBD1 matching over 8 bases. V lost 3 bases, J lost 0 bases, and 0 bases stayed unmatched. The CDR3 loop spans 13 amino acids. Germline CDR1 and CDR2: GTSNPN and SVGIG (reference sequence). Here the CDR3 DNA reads TGTGCCTGGAGGGGACAGGTGAACACTGAAGCTTTCTTT. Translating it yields CAWRGQVNTEAFF.

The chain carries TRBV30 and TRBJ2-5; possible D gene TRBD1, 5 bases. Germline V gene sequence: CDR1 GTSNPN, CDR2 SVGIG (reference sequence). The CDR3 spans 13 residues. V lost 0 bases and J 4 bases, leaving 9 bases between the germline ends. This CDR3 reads CAWSVRDRETQYF. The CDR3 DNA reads TGTGCCTGGAGTGTACGCGACAGAGAGACCCAGTACTTC.

This CDR3 is CAWSAGRTDTQYF. CDR3 nucleotides: TGTGCCTGGAGTGCAGGGCGCACAGATACGCAGTATTTT. This chain joins TRBV30 and TRBJ2-3; D is possibly TRBD1 (5 bases). This CDR3 comprises 13 residues. Trimming stripped 1 base from V and 1 base from J, with 6 bases between. Looked up from germline, CDR1 is GTSNPN and CDR2 is SVGIG (reference sequence).

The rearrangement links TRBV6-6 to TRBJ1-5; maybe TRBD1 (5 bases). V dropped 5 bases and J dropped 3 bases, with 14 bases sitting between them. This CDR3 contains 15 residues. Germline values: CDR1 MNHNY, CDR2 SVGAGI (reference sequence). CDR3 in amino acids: CASSHGGTFNQPQHF. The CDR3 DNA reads TGTGCCAGCAGTCACGGCGGGACCTTCAATCAGCCCCAGCATTTT.

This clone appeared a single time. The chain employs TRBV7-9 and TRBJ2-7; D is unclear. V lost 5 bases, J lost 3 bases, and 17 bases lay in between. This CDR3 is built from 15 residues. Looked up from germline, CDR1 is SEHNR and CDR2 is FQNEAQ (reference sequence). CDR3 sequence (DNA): TGTGCCAGCAGCCATCGTAGCCAACCCCACTACGAGCAGTACTTC. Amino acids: CASSHRSQPHYEQYF.

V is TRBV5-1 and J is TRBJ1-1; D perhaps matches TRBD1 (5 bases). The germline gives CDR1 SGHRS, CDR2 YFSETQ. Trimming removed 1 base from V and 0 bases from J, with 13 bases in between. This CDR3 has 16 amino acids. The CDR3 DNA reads TGCGCCAGCAGCTTGAGGGGATTAGGTATGAACACTGAAGCTTTCTTT. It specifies CASSLRGLGMNTEAFF.

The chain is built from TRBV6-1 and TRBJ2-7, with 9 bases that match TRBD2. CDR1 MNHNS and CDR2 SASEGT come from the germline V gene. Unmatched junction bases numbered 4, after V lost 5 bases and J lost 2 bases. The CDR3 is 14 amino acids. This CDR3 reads CASSPSGDTYEQYF. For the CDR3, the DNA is TGTGCCAGCAGTCCTAGCGGGGATACCTACGAGCAGTACTTC.

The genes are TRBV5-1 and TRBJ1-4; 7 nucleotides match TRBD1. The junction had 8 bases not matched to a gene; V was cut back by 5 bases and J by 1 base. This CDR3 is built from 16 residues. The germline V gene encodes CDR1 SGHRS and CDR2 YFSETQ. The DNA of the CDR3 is TGCGCCAGCAGGGCCGGGCAGGGGGTAACTAATGAAAAACTGTTTTTT. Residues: CASRAGQGVTNEKLFF.

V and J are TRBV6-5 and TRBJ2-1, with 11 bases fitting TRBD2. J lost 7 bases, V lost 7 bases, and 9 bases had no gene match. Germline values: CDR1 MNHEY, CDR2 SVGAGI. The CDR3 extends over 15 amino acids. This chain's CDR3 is CASTPGLADPNEQFF. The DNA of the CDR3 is TGTGCCAGCACCCCGGGACTAGCGGATCCGAATGAGCAGTTCTTC.

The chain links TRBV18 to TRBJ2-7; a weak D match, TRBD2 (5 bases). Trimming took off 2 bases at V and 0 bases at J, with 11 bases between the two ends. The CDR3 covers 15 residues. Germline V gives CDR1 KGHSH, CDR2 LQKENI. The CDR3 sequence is CASSPYGEGSYEQYF. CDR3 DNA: TGTGCCAGCTCACCATACGGGGAAGGCTCCTACGAGCAGTACTTC.

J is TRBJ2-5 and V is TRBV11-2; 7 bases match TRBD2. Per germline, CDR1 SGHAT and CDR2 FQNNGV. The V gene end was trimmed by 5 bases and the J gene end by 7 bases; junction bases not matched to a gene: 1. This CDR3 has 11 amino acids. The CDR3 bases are TGTGCCAGCAGCCCGGGGGGGACCCAGTACTTC. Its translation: CASSPGGTQYF.

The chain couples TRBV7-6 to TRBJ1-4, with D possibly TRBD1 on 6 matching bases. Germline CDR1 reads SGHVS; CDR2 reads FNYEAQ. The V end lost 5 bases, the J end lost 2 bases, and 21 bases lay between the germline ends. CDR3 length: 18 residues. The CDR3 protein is CASSPGVAGWATNEKLFF. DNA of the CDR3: TGTGCCAGCAGCCCAGGGGTCGCAGGGTGGGCGACTAATGAAAAACTGTTTTTT.

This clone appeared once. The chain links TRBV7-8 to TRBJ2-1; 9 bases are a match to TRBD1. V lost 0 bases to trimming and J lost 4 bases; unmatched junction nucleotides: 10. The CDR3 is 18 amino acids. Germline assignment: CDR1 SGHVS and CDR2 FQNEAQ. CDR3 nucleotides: TGTGCCAGCAGCTTAGCAGCGCTAAGACAGGGGGGTTACAATGAGCAGTTCTTC. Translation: CASSLAALRQGGYNEQFF.

The CDR3 spells CSVIGTASINEQFF. The CDR3 bases are TGCAGCGTTATCGGCACAGCTTCGATCAATGAGCAGTTCTTC. The V call is TRBV29-1, the J call TRBJ2-1, with unresolved D. With 5 bases removed from V and 6 bases from J, the gap between germline ends came to 17 bases. There are 14 residues in the CDR3. From germline, CDR1 is SQVTM and CDR2 ANQGSEA.

CDR3 sequence (DNA): TGTGCCACCAGCAGAGATACAGGAATTTATAGCAATCAGCCCCAGCATTTT. It is translated as CATSRDTGIYSNQPQHF. The J gene is TRBJ1-5, the V gene TRBV15; D may be TRBD1 (5 bases). Germline CDR1 LNHNV, CDR2 YYDKDF (reference sequence). This CDR3 has 17 residues. Trimming shortened V by 0 bases and J by 0 bases, and 12 bases separated the two germline ends.

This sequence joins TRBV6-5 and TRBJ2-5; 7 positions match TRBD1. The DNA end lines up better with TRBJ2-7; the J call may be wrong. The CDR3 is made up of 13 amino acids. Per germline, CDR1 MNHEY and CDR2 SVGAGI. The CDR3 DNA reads TGTGCCAGCAGTTCACCCAGGGGGTACGAGCAGTACTTC. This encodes CASSSPRGYEQYF.